This paragraph covers one T cell receptor (beta chain) sequence. Antigen specificity is unknown. CDR1 is SGHTA, CDR2 FQGNSA, per germline. The CDR3 spans 18 residues. Losses at the gene ends were 1 base for V and 2 bases for J; bases not matched to a gene: 6. Unique molecular identifiers were incorporated into the prepared TCRbeta library. TCRdb called the PCR reads again in MiXCR, with one record for every CDR3 protein. The sample has about a million distinct CDR3 sequences, roughly 29% seen once; the top ten hold roughly 27%. These data belong to a study of T-cell reconstitution after alpha-beta-depleted transplantation in children. Study observations and caveats: Some patients' high day-60 TCRbeta diversity was traced to surviving recipient T cells and thymic progenitors. Expanded graft clones, several hundred of them, were reportedly the source of alpha-beta T cells about two months after transplant. By one year post-transplant, T-cell counts and diversity largely arose from T cells that were newly produced.

This receptor was identified in a boy younger than two who had a stem cell transplant for SCID, so the T cells may come from the graft donor. The gene calls are TRBV7-2 and TRBJ2-3, with TRBD2 matching 13 bases. The specimen was PBMCs, mostly from graft donor cells, collected 360 days after TCRalphabeta/CD19-depleted stem cell transplant. The CDR3 coding sequence is TGTGCCAGCAGCTTAGTGCGACTAGCGGGGGGCGCCACAGATACGCAGTATTTT. This sequence encodes CASSLVRLAGGATDTQYF.